The 3 T cell receptor beta chains below come from one sample, sequenced in a study of T cell responses to AZD1222 COVID-19 vaccine. The table came from immunoSEQ multiplex PCR; TCRdb's copy has only in-frame clones and leaves some out. This table holds tens of thousands of clones, about 89% found once. The specimen was peripheral blood, collected on day 0 of AZD1222 vaccination. Every receptor here comes from an adult in good health.

V and J are TRBV6-1 and TRBJ2-5; 12 bases are shared with TRBD1. CDR1 and CDR2 from the germline V gene are MNHNS and SASEGT. This CDR3 region has 16 residues. The J segment lost 1 base and the V segment lost 3 bases, leaving 3 bases of the junction unmatched. The CDR3 here is CASSEGQGAGQETQYF. The CDR3 DNA reads as TGTGCCAGCAGTGAGGGACAGGGGGCGGGCCAAGAGACCCAGTACTTC.

There are a few counts of this clone. This rearrangement joins TRBV5-1 to TRBJ1-1; 9 nucleotides align to TRBD1. Germline CDR1 SGHRS, CDR2 YFSETQ. The V segment lost 0 bases and the J segment 4 bases; nucleotides outside the gene matches: 4. The CDR3 consists of 15 residues. The CDR3: CASSLGDRALTEAFF. CDR3 nucleotides: TGCGCCAGCAGCTTGGGGGACAGGGCGCTCACTGAAGCTTTCTTT.

V and J are TRBV6-5 and TRBJ2-1, with 7 bases aligning to TRBD1. With V trimmed by 4 bases and J by 4 bases, 7 bases remained unmatched. Germline V CDR1 and CDR2: MNHEY, SVGAGI. The CDR3 is 15 residues long. CDR3 DNA sequence: TGTGCCAGCAGTTTCCAGGGGGAGTCATACAATGAGCAGTTCTTC. Its protein is CASSFQGESYNEQFF.